This T cell receptor (beta chain) is from a study of blood T cell repertoires in COVID-19. Overall study context: Whether acute or convalescent, the COVID-19 samples came from the United States, Italy and Spain.

Germline-derived CDR1 and CDR2 are LNHNV and YYDKDF (reference sequence). This CDR3 has 14 residues. Trimming pared 7 bases from V and 1 base from J, leaving 11 bases between. Methods used by the authors: Estimates of nucleated cell counts were drawn from the amplification of reference gene primers. TCRdb keeps only in-frame clones here, not all; method: immunoSEQ multiplex PCR. V and J calls and clone size are copied from that table; D and trimming were computed from the DNA. The data hold some 150,000 clones, with 65% to 90% observed a single time. This chain connects TRBV15 to TRBJ1-5, with D possibly being TRBD1 (5 bases). The receptor's source is a woman in her sixties with active or convalescent COVID-19. The source material was peripheral blood. The CDR3 protein is CATKSGESNQPQHF. CDR3 DNA: TGTGCCACCAAGTCGGGGGAGAGCAATCAGCCCCAGCATTTT.